This T cell receptor beta chain was captured in a study of CXCR3-negative and CXCR3-positive naive CD8 T cells. The length of the CDR3 is 16 residues. Germline CDR1 and CDR2: SEHNR and FQNEAQ (reference sequence). A word on this clonotype: Its antigen is not identified.

General observations from the study: A higher hydrophobicity marked the TRB CDR3s of CXCR3-positive naive cells versus CXCR3-negative naive cells.

In triplicate, each CD8+ T cell subset was sorted at fewer than 350,000 cells per replicate. The TRB cDNA libraries were prepared by 5' RACE with UMI labels. One entry per CDR3 protein, without DNA, is what TCRdb gives after re-calling the 5' RACE reads. Its table records 75,000 or so distinct CDR3 sequences. The TCR comes from a human donor in good health. Some clones in this sample may be carry-over from other donors' samples. The sequencing input was naive CXCR3- CD8+ T cells from blood. Noted subset: CD45RO-CCR7+CD27+CD95- naive CD8+ T cells lacking CXCR3 (TNR3-). This chain joins TRBV7-9 and TRBJ2-7; with no DNA, the TCRdb D assignment of TRBD2 cannot be verified. CDR3 region: CASSQVRGQGRYEQYF.